This record looks at one TCR beta chain sequence and its context. This clone was counted once. Its binding antigen is unknown. Per-base quality was not reported, and no clone a single base away is much larger than it. The cohort consisted of 650 to 700 healthy bone marrow donors. At the time of sampling, every cohort member was nominally healthy, though immune exposures that went unrecorded were likely present. The donor tested CMV seropositive, placing the donor among the roughly 300 seropositive members of the cohort. Each donor provided a peripheral blood sample, and peripheral blood mononuclear cells were used for TCR beta sequencing. The Qiagen DNeasy Blood Extraction Kit was used to extract genomic DNA from the blood cell samples. This sample stems from a study of cytomegalovirus exposure and HLA in healthy donors (dated by TCRdb to about 2017). About the full investigation: An earlier analysis of roughly 570 of the donors reported 250 to 350 Gb of sequence data and 90 million to 120 million unique TCR beta sequences obtained from around 190 million T cells. The T cell repertoires of around 730 subjects were profiled by immunosequencing and related to cytomegalovirus serostatus. A later genetic analysis used genome-wide SNP genotypes for about 60% of the 666 donors, treating that subset as a discovery cohort. Because of strong linkage in the cohort, 4 to 6 DR-DQ haplotypes were treated as single units for association and clustering. The number of typed donors differed by locus: roughly 629-630 for A, B, C, DRB1 and DQB1; some 500 for DQA1; some 610 for DPA1; and some 430 for DPB1. Along with the approximately 650-subject first cohort, a separate validation cohort of around 110 different subjects was used. A later analysis re-examined previously published TCR beta repertoires from 600 to 700 donors and added high-resolution HLA genotyping to investigate patterns of TCR occurrence. The genetic ancestry cluster associated with self-reported Caucasian donors included about four fifths of the roughly 380 genotyped donors. Both class I and class II loci were covered by HLA typing, at four-digit resolution. Alongside the repertoire data, information on donor age, sex, ethnicity and CMV serostatus was compiled. Every discovery cohort repertoire had been produced on one sequencing platform. The study aimed to test whether signatures of past pathogen exposure could be identified by cataloging public T cell receptors. The study combined high-throughput TCR immunosequencing, statistical association of individual TCRs with disease status, and machine learning to predict cytomegalovirus infection status. An earlier analysis of 500 to 650 of the donors applied high-throughput TCR beta sequencing to assess whether each TCR beta V gene segment acted as functional or pseudogenic. Around 320 gigabases of sequencing data and 70 million to 100 million unique TCR sequences were included in an early release covering about 700 HLA-typed donors. Among 398 genotyped donors of the cohort, an average of 235,054 unique TCR beta nucleotide sequences were sequenced per donor, roughly 20% of them non-productive. Rather than using new phenotypic data, the later analysis identified candidate immune exposures from TCR beta sequences and from how often those sequences occurred across donors. Points the paper makes about the study in general: The authors suggested that the approach could potentially be extended to other disease states and immunological phenotypes. A group of highly shared sequence variants was considered likely to be a technical artifact of the sequencing pipeline. The classifier was reported to diagnose cytomegalovirus status with high specificity and sensitivity in both the original and validation cohorts. According to a later genetic analysis, donors in an Asian-associated ancestry cluster had fewer N-insertions in productive TCRs than the approximately 690-donor mean. When HLA alleles, especially DR and DQ, strongly co-occurred, attributing TCR associations to individual alleles was difficult. Correlated functional status among segregating V segments might reflect linkage disequilibrium, but an unknown experimental factor could not be ruled out. The earlier analysis of 587 of the donors excluded roughly 16 rarely observed V segments, including chromosome 9 orphons, because counts were too low. In this cohort, only TCR beta chains were sequenced, and detectable features were limited by the absence of alpha or paired-chain data. A later analysis found that TCR association rates varied across HLA loci, with DRB1 alleles showing the most associated TCRs and HLA-C alleles the fewest. Most TCR sequences were observed very rarely across donors, whereas some public TCRs were present in many individuals. At a false discovery rate of 0.05, a later analysis linked roughly 17,000 TCR beta sequences to specific HLA alleles. A later analysis reported that several top co-occurrence clusters appeared linked to parvovirus B19, influenza, CMV and Epstein-Barr virus. An association between a missense DCLRE1C variant and V-gene and J-gene trimming of TCR beta chains was found in a later genetic analysis and replicated in an independent cohort. Three of the identified cytomegalovirus-associated TCR beta chains were confirmed in vitro to be specific for cytomegalovirus antigens. Some IMGT-functional V segments, including TRBV6-2 and TRBV6-3, could not be told apart with the 87-base-pair reads, so those segments were excluded. The presence/absence analyses assumed that sequencing depth was roughly uniform across donors, and that assumption may not be true. The study gave a list of under 200 TCR beta chains associated with cytomegalovirus. A further reported finding was that TCR beta sequences accurately predicted the HLA-A and HLA-B alleles for most subjects in the first cohort. In an earlier analysis of some 550 of the donors, most TCR beta V segments were observed in productive rearrangements about 90% or about 30% of the time, broadly matching IMGT annotations. Because some donors lacked HLA typing at each locus, the association tests relied only on the typed subset. Compared with equally common non-associated chains, HLA-associated TCR beta chains in a later analysis were more clonally expanded and had lower generation probabilities. In a later analysis, most CMV-associated TCR beta chains were found to appear HLA-restricted, with HLA associations seemingly driven largely by CMV exposure. Immune exposure information for the cohort was limited to CMV serostatus.

The method behind the library was the immunoSEQ multiplex PCR assay. The multiplex PCR relied on a mix of 60 forward primers for TCR Vbeta segments and 13 reverse primers for TCR Jbeta segments. A multiplex PCR assay on genomic DNA amplified the CDR3 region of rearranged TCR beta genes. On the Illumina HiSeq System, the amplified TCR beta libraries were sequenced as 87-base-pair reads. The study's own analysis went as follows. A later analysis tallied roughly 76 million unique TCR beta chains across the 666 repertoires, and approximately 11 million of those chains were shared by two or more donors. Raw reads were error-corrected and collapsed into unique sequences with a nearest-neighbor algorithm that merged closely related sequences to remove PCR and sequencing errors. V, D and J gene segments were assigned by aligning CDR3 sequences to IMGT reference sequences. For a sequence to be retained, a match of at least six nucleotides was required to both a V gene segment and a J gene segment. Rearrangements were classified as productive when the CDR3 lacked stop codons and remained in frame with V and J, and all other rearrangements were classified as non-productive. Following IMGT convention, CDR3 was defined as the stretch from the second conserved V-encoded cysteine to the conserved J-encoded phenylalanine. In an earlier analysis of some 550 of the donors, sequences lacking an unambiguous match to a single V gene segment were excluded. An earlier analysis of several hundred of the donors called V segments functional above 56.7% productive rearrangements and segregating when the between-donor standard deviation exceeded 5%. A statistical classification framework was developed to diagnose cytomegalovirus status using the catalog of TCR beta chain sequences. In a later analysis, V and J genes were assigned by comparing TCR nucleotide sequences against IMGT/GENE-DB human TR gene sequences. In a later analysis, CDR3 sequences and most-parsimonious VDJ recombination scenarios were assigned using the TCRdist pipeline. In a later analysis, every TCR beta chain was defined by the combination of its CDR3 amino acid sequence and its V-gene family, and reads without a unique V-gene family were dropped. In a later analysis, nearly 600 highly shared, low-generation-probability nucleotide sequences were removed to address suspected cross-contamination and a sequencing artifact. In a later analysis, a clonal expansion index for each public chain was calculated from normalized within-repertoire ranks of inferred template counts. Generation probabilities in a later analysis came from a VDJ recombination model fitted to out-of-frame rearrangements, and those results were checked against IGoR. In a later analysis, TCR-TCR, TCR-HLA and TCR-CMV co-occurrence was scored with hypergeometric tests, and a repertoire-size bias correction was applied to TCR pairs. To estimate false discovery rates, a later analysis permuted the HLA or CMV assignments 20 times. In a later analysis, co-occurring TCRs were grouped using DBSCAN, and TCRdist sequence similarity was added for clustering within HLA-allele-positive subsets. Repertoires with fewer than 30,000 or more than 120,000 public chains were left out of co-occurrence clustering, as were a handful of repertoires with anomalous nucleotide sharing. TCRdb retrieved this table from immuneACCESS and kept in-frame rearrangements only. Not all clones are present; in checked studies, unresolved V genes account for under half, and no reason is known for the remainder. V, J and clone size are those of that table, while D and trimming were read from the DNA. The sample table lists some 84,000 clones, just under 80% of them with a count of one. Clones ranked in the top ten supply roughly 2.5% of the sample.

There are 15 amino acids in the CDR3, from cysteine to phenylalanine inclusive. The CDR3 DNA has 45 bases and is translated from base 1. V gives up 1 base and J gives up 12 bases, and the segment between their germline ends measures 18 bases. CDR1 and CDR2, per the germline V gene (reference sequence), are SEHNR and FQNEAQ. The sequenced material came from PBMCs. The sequence links TRBV7-9 to TRBJ1-4; matching of 6 bases hints at TRBD1 as the D gene. The sequence came from a male donor in good health and CMV-seropositive. The base sequence is TGTGCCAGCAGCTTAGAGACAGGTGGCCCTACGGAACTGTTTTTT. Translated, it gives CASSLETGGPTELFF.